This T cell receptor beta chain was recovered during a study of spatial heterogeneity in lung cancer. Notes on the study in general: The study found that ubiquitous and regional expanded TCR counts tracked ubiquitous and regional nonsynonymous mutations, respectively. Counts of expanded alpha and beta TCRs within tumors tracked the tumor nonsynonymous mutation count.

By frequency in the sample, this clonotype is medium-sized. Its antigen is as yet unknown. The V gene end was trimmed by 1 base and the J gene end by 7 bases; junction bases not matched to a gene: 12. The CDR3 has 16 residues. Germline V lookup: CDR1 DFQATT, CDR2 SNEGSKA (reference sequence). From the 5' RACE reads, TCRdb called clonotypes with MiXCR, one entry per CDR3 protein. The table shows about 9,200 distinct CDR3 sequences, with 6.5% to 9% occurring only once. Time point in this sample: sample taken at primary tumor resection. Samples were obtained from some 72 donors, all untreated early-stage non-small cell lung cancer patients. Unsorted tumor, nontumor lung tissue or cryopreserved PBMC supplied the whole RNA.

This specimen was lung tumor tissue, taken at surgery. The genes are TRBV20-1 and TRBJ1-2; 10 nucleotides line up with TRBD1. The TCR sequence derives from a male donor with early-stage non-small cell lung cancer. In DNA, the CDR3 is TGCAGTGCTAGAGGGACGGCGGGACAGGGGATTAGTGGCTACACCTTC. Amino acid sequence: CSARGTAGQGISGYTF.